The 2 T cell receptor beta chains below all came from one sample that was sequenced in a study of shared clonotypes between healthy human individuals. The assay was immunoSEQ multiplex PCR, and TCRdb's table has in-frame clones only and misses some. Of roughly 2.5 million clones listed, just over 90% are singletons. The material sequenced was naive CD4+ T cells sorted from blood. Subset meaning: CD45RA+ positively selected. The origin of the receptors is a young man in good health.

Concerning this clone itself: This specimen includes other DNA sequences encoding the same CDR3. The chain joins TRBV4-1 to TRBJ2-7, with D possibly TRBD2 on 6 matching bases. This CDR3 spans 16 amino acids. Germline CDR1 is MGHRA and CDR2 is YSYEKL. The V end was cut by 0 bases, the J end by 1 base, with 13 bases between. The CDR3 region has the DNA TGCGCCAGCAGCCAAGATCTGGGGGGAGGTTCCTACGAGCAGTACTTC. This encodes CASSQDLGGGSYEQYF.

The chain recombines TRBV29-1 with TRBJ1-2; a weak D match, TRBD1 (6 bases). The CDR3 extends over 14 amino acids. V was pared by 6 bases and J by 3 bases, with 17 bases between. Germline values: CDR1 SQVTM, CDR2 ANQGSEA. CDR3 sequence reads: CSVGSRRGDYGYTF. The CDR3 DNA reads TGCAGCGTCGGGAGCAGGAGGGGGGACTATGGCTACACCTTC.